These T cell receptor beta chains were read from a single sample in a study of blood T cells in healthy people across ages. Each CDR3 protein gets one entry after TCRdb re-called the 5' RACE reads with MiXCR. Counted here are approximately 2,000,000 distinct CDR3 sequences, 39% occurring once; the ten biggest clones make up 23%. Material: blood. Receptor source: a human donor in good health. The CDR3 runs from the conserved cysteine through the conserved F or W. A D gene is named only where the DNA matches it firmly. A row's size may be missing; if present it is once, few, many or a size class.

j_call cdr3_length clone_size v_call d_call cdr3_aa cdr3_nt
TRBJ1-2 14 few TRBV2 . CASSEATGARGYTF TGTGCCAGCAGTGAAGCAACGGGGGCGCGAGGCTACACCTTC
TRBJ2-7 14 few TRBV18 TRBD1 CASSRGLLSYEQYF TGTGCCAGCTCAAGGGGGCTTTTGAGCTACGAGCAGTACTTC
TRBJ2-5 17 . TRBV7-8 . CASSLVLPGPLGETQYF TGTGCCAGCAGCTTAGTCTTACCGGGACCCCTCGGGGAGACCCAGTACTTC
TRBJ1-4 19 many TRBV4-2 . CASSQDPSRGASTNEKLFF TGTGCCAGCAGCCAAGATCCCTCGAGGGGGGCTTCAACTAATGAAAAACTGTTTTTT
TRBJ1-2 15 few TRBV9 TRBD1 CASRAYGGTGNGYTF TGTGCCAGCAGGGCTTATGGTGGGACAGGGAATGGCTACACCTTC
TRBJ2-7 14 . TRBV7-2 . CASSLDRANYEQYF TGTGCCAGCAGCTTAGACAGGGCAAACTACGAGCAGTACTTC
TRBJ2-5 16 . TRBV4-2 TRBD1 CASSQWDRGLEETQYF TGTGCCAGCAGCCAGTGGGACAGGGGGCTCGAGGAGACCCAGTACTTC
TRBJ2-3 15 few TRBV29-1 TRBD2 CSVDGLAGDTDTQYF TGCAGCGTTGACGGACTAGCGGGTGATACAGATACGCAGTATTTT
TRBJ1-1 11 many TRBV29-1 . CSVEGGTEAFF TGCAGCGTTGAGGGGGGCACTGAAGCTTTCTTT
TRBJ1-2 17 . TRBV12-3/TRBV12-4 TRBD1 CASSSITGQGRSYGYTF TGTGCCAGCAGTTCTATTACAGGACAGGGCAGGAGCTATGGCTACACCTTC
TRBJ2-1 14 . TRBV5-1 . CTSSSRTTPNEQFF TGCACCAGCAGCTCAAGGACCACCCCCAATGAGCAGTTCTTC
TRBJ2-7 16 . TRBV9 . CASSPEPRQVSYEQYF TGTGCCAGCAGCCCCGAGCCTCGACAGGTGAGCTACGAGCAGTACTTC
TRBJ1-2 11 . TRBV12-3/TRBV12-4 . CASSLGDYYTF TGTGCCAGCAGTTTAGGAGACTACTACACCTTC
TRBJ1-2 16 . TRBV7-2 . CASSSPIRNYNYGYTF TGTGCCAGCAGTTCTCCTATTAGGAACTATAACTATGGCTACACCTTC
TRBJ1-2 14 . TRBV7-3 TRBD1 CASSLTSTGGGYTF TGTGCCAGCAGCCTCACTTCAACAGGGGGAGGCTACACCTTC
TRBJ1-1 14 . TRBV20-1 TRBD1 CSAKTGGRSTEAFF TGCAGTGCAAAAACAGGGGGAAGGAGCACTGAAGCTTTCTTT
TRBJ1-1 16 . TRBV7-3 TRBD1 CASSPRGGQGNTEAFF TGTGCCAGCAGCCCCCGAGGGGGACAGGGGAACACTGAAGCTTTCTTT
TRBJ2-1 15 . TRBV11-1 TRBD1 CASSPGTGDTNEQFF TGTGCCAGCAGCCCCGGGACAGGGGATACAAATGAGCAGTTCTTC
TRBJ2-5 14 . TRBV20-1 TRBD2 CSALGLAGEETQYF TGCAGTGCTTTGGGACTAGCGGGAGAAGAGACCCAGTACTTC
TRBJ1-4 14 . TRBV7-8 . CASSPQGRGEKLFF TGTGCCAGCAGCCCTCAGGGTCGTGGGGAAAAACTGTTTTTT
TRBJ2-3 14 . TRBV28 . CASSLTGEGDTQYF TGTGCCAGCAGTCTAACAGGGGAGGGAGATACGCAGTATTTT
TRBJ1-1 15 . TRBV5-1 . CASSWGGSIGLEAFF TGCGCCAGCAGTTGGGGGGGGTCGATTGGTCTTGAAGCTTTCTTT
TRBJ2-1 15 . TRBV7-6 . CASSLVGGLNNEQFF TGTGCCAGCAGCTTAGTCGGGGGGCTAAACAATGAGCAGTTCTTC
TRBJ2-6 14 few TRBV29-1 . CGVYRTTGANVLTF TGCGGCGTTTACCGGACGACTGGGGCCAACGTCCTGACTTTC
TRBJ2-7 12 . TRBV20-1 TRBD1 CSAQGQPYEQYF TGCAGTGCCCAGGGACAGCCCTACGAGCAGTACTTC
TRBJ1-1 15 . TRBV28 . CASAVLDAPNTKAFF TGTGCCAGCGCTGTGCTGGACGCTCCGAACACTAAAGCTTTCTTT
TRBJ1-2 14 few TRBV20-1 . CSASLNGVNYGYTF TGCAGTGCTAGTCTGAACGGAGTAAACTATGGCTACACCTTC
TRBJ2-7 14 . TRBV10-3 TRBD1 CAISGQGAYYEQYF TGTGCCATCAGTGGACAGGGGGCTTACTACGAGCAGTACTTC
TRBJ1-2 12 few TRBV7-9 TRBD1 CASSGDRGGYTF TGTGCCAGCAGCGGCGACAGGGGAGGCTACACCTTC
TRBJ1-2 17 few TRBV28 . CASNTPTGPILWYGYTF TGTGCCAGCAACACCCCGACCGGCCCAATTCTTTGGTATGGCTACACCTTC
TRBJ2-3 13 . TRBV20-1 . CSASVGGSDTQYF TGCAGTGCTAGTGTTGGCGGGTCAGATACGCAGTATTTT
TRBJ1-5 16 . TRBV7-9 . CASSLGGSARNQPQHF TGTGCCAGCAGCTTAGGCGGCAGCGCAAGAAATCAGCCCCAGCATTTT
TRBJ1-6 13 . TRBV20-1 . CSAYGSNNSPLHF TGCAGTGCTTACGGAAGTAATAATTCACCCCTCCACTTT
TRBJ2-5 14 few TRBV29-1 . CSVILGAGGETQYF TGCAGCGTCATTCTAGGGGCAGGAGGAGAGACCCAGTACTTC
TRBJ2-3 14 . TRBV4-3 . CASSQAPGADTQYF TGCGCCAGCAGCCAAGCACCAGGGGCAGACACGCAGTATTTT
TRBJ2-3 16 . TRBV20-1 TRBD2 CSARDVAGAYTDTQYF TGCAGTGCTAGAGATGTAGCGGGGGCCTACACAGATACGCAGTATTTT
TRBJ2-1 13 . TRBV7-9 . CASNWGRSDEQFF TGTGCCAGCAACTGGGGCAGGAGCGATGAGCAGTTCTTC
TRBJ2-7 12 few TRBV29-1 . CSVESIGYEQYF TGCAGCGTTGAGAGTATAGGCTACGAGCAGTACTTC
TRBJ2-7 16 . TRBV6-6 TRBD2 CASSYPSGGISYEQYF TGTGCCAGCAGTTACCCTAGCGGGGGGATCTCCTACGAGCAGTACTTC
TRBJ1-1 13 many TRBV6-5 . CASSYQGISEAFF TGTGCCAGCAGTTACCAGGGGATATCAGAAGCTTTCTTT
TRBJ2-4 16 few TRBV7-6 TRBD2 CASSASTPSGRNIQYF TGTGCCAGCAGCGCCTCAACCCCTAGCGGGAGAAACATTCAGTACTTC
TRBJ2-1 17 . TRBV15 TRBD2 CATSRDGGGVRRNEQFF TGTGCCACCAGCAGGGACGGCGGGGGGGTACGGCGGAATGAGCAGTTCTTC
TRBJ2-5 13 . TRBV20-1 . CTLAKGGEGTQYF TGCACCCTCGCGAAGGGCGGGGAAGGGACCCAGTACTTC
TRBJ2-5 15 . TRBV27 . CASSLLSRGGETQYF TGTGCCAGCAGTTTATTGTCCAGGGGTGGAGAGACCCAGTACTTC
TRBJ2-7 13 . TRBV18 . CASSPLLVDEQYF TGTGCCAGCTCACCATTATTGGTAGACGAGCAGTACTTC
TRBJ2-7 11 . TRBV25-1 . CASGRSGEQYF TGTGCCAGCGGCCGGTCGGGGGAGCAGTACTTC
TRBJ2-7 18 . TRBV6-2/TRBV6-3 TRBD1 CASSSPGGSSAEFYEQYF TGTGCCAGCAGTTCACCAGGGGGCTCTTCGGCGGAATTCTACGAGCAGTACTTC
TRBJ1-3 18 . TRBV4-1 . CASAKNLDENRVKNTIYF TGCGCCAGCGCGAAAAACCTGGACGAAAACAGGGTTAAAAACACCATATATTTT
TRBJ2-1 15 . TRBV6-5 TRBD2 CASTRLAGVSNEQFF TGTGCCAGCACCAGACTAGCGGGGGTATCAAATGAGCAGTTCTTC
TRBJ2-3 17 few TRBV7-3 TRBD2 CASSLSSGTSPFDTQYF TGTGCCAGCAGCTTAAGTTCCGGGACTAGCCCTTTTGATACGCAGTATTTT
TRBJ1-3 14 . TRBV11-1 . CASSQRMDGNTIYF TGTGCCAGCAGCCAGCGCATGGACGGAAACACCATATATTTT
TRBJ2-1 15 . TRBV4-3 . CASSQDLRIGNEQFF TGCGCCAGCAGCCAAGATCTACGAATTGGTAATGAGCAGTTCTTC
TRBJ2-7 14 . TRBV5-1 TRBD1 CASSGGQGINEQYF TGCGCCAGCAGCGGAGGACAGGGTATCAACGAGCAGTACTTC
TRBJ2-3 14 . TRBV27 TRBD2 CASSFRTSPHTQYF TGTGCCAGCAGTTTTCGGACTAGCCCCCATACGCAGTATTTT
TRBJ2-7 14 . TRBV9 TRBD1 CASSGRDRGNEQYF TGTGCCAGCAGCGGGCGGGACAGGGGTAACGAGCAGTACTTC
TRBJ1-4 15 . TRBV6-5 . CASSYSPGNYEKLFF TGTGCCAGCAGTTACTCGCCAGGGAATTATGAAAAACTGTTTTTT